Presented here are 25 T cell receptor beta chains from one specimen sequenced in a study of early T cells in non-severe SARS-CoV-2 infection (dated by TCRdb to the early 2020s). Receptor amplification or capture employed 5' RACE. The listed sequencing device is NextSeq 500. Through fastp at Q25 and MiXCR, TCRdb rebuilt clones from the public reads, retaining in-frame beta chains. Rows with one shared CDR3 protein collapse into an entry with the most common genes and DNA. In this sample the table shows roughly 70,000 distinct CDR3 sequences, 18% of which occur a single time. 7.5% to 10% of the sample comes from the top ten. Sequences were derived from whole blood, sampled at baseline. All receptors come from an adult who was a healthcare worker with PCR-confirmed SARS-CoV-2 infection or an uninfected control (not recorded which).

The rearrangement links TRBV20-1 to TRBJ2-7; D is unclear. The CDR3 is made up of 11 amino acids. Germline CDR1 and CDR2: DFQATT and SNEGSKA (reference sequence). The V end lost 2 bases, the J end lost 3 bases, and 5 bases lay between the germline ends. The CDR3 DNA reads as TGCAGTGCTAGATTGGGCTACGAGCAGTACTTC. It is translated as CSARLGYEQYF.

The chain joins TRBV7-7 to TRBJ2-5; a weak D match, TRBD2 (5 bases). Germline assignment: CDR1 SSHAT and CDR2 FNYEAQ (reference sequence). The length of the CDR3 is 13 residues. Between the trimmed V and J ends, which lost 5 bases and 5 bases, there was a span of 12 bases. CDR3 loop: CASSRGLGETQYF. The DNA for the CDR3 is TGTGCCAGCAGCCGGGGATTGGGGGAGACCCAGTACTTC.

This clonotype was recorded at least ten times. This chain connects TRBV2 to TRBJ1-4, with 10 bases identical to TRBD1. The germline V gene has CDR1 SNHLY and CDR2 FYNNEI. The CDR3 extends over 16 amino acids. V gave up 3 bases and J gave up 5 bases; unmatched junction bases: 6. The CDR3 region is CASSEGQGRQNEKLFF. CDR3 coding DNA: TGTGCCAGCAGTGAGGGACAGGGGAGGCAAAATGAAAAACTGTTTTTT.

The chain has TRBV10-1 and TRBJ1-1; D unresolved. Between the trimmed V and J ends, which lost 2 bases and 2 bases, there was a span of 9 bases. Germline CDR1 and CDR2: WNHNN and SYGVQD (reference sequence). This CDR3 comprises 14 residues. The CDR3 reads CASSETPGNTEAFF. CDR3 coding DNA: TGCGCCAGCAGTGAGACTCCAGGCAACACTGAAGCTTTCTTT.

This clonotype has a single count. CDR3 in amino acids: CSVETSGTCTDTQYF. CDR3 DNA sequence: TGCAGCGTTGAGACTAGCGGGACCTGCACAGATACGCAGTATTTT. The rearrangement links TRBV29-1 to TRBJ2-3; 11 bases are a match to TRBD2. The germline gives CDR1 SQVTM, CDR2 ANQGSEA. The CDR3 loop spans 15 amino acids. Trimming took 3 bases from V and 1 from J; bases not matched to a gene: 3.

There are a few counts of this clonotype. J is TRBJ1-1 and V is TRBV28; 7 bases fit TRBD1. Germline V gene data show CDR1 as MDHEN and CDR2 as SYDVKM. J lost 2 bases, V lost 8 bases, and 17 bases had no gene match. The CDR3 runs to 17 residues. DNA of the CDR3: TGTGCCAGCTGGGTGAGAGGGGGCCGGACGCGAAACACTGAAGCTTTCTTT. Its translation is CASWVRGGRTRNTEAFF.

This chain links TRBV7-2 with TRBJ2-7; D may be TRBD2 (7 bases). The CDR3 runs 16 residues. Per the germline V gene, CDR1 is SGHTA and CDR2 is FQGNSA. The V end was cut by 6 bases, the J end by 0 bases, with 18 bases between. The CDR3 DNA follows: TGTGCCAGCAGTAGCCAGGGGACTACTAGCTCCTACGAGCAGTACTTC. Translation gives CASSSQGTTSSYEQYF.

This clonotype has only a few counts. CDR3 loop: CSAHRGGKTDTQYF. CDR3 nucleotides: TGCAGTGCCCACCGCGGAGGGAAGACAGATACGCAGTATTTT. This chain joins TRBV20-1 and TRBJ2-3; the D gene is possibly TRBD2 (6 bases). V lost 6 bases to trimming and J lost 3 bases, with 16 bases between them. CDR1 is DFQATT, CDR2 SNEGSKA, per germline (reference sequence). The CDR3 covers 14 residues.

The gene calls are TRBV9 and TRBJ2-2; 9 bases are shared with TRBD1. V dropped 3 bases and J dropped 6; count of bases not matched to a gene: 6. Germline V CDR1 and CDR2: SGDLS, YYNGEE. The CDR3 consists of 15 residues. CDR3 nucleotides: TGTGCCAGCAGCGCGAGGACAGGGGCTGCCGGGGAGCTGTTTTTT. Translating it yields CASSARTGAAGELFF.

The CDR3 bases are TGTGCCAGCAGCTTGGTGGTCGGAGGGACCCAAGAGACCCAGTACTTC. This encodes CASSLVVGGTQETQYF. The chain recombines TRBV5-4 with TRBJ2-5, with D possibly TRBD2 on 6 matching bases. V gave up 0 bases and J gave up 1 base, with 13 bases separating them. There are 16 residues in the CDR3. Germline V gene sequence: CDR1 SGHNT, CDR2 YYREEE (reference sequence).

This chain uses TRBV5-1 with TRBJ2-7; D not certain. The CDR3 length is 14 residues. The germline CDR1 and CDR2 sequences are SGHRS and YFSETQ. The V and J ends lost 0 bases and 7 bases respectively, with 14 bases between them. CDR3 sequence: CASSLVGGWEEQYF. The CDR3 DNA sequence: TGCGCCAGCAGCTTGGTTGGCGGTTGGGAAGAGCAGTACTTC.

The chain couples TRBV6-1 to TRBJ2-3, with D possibly being TRBD1 (6 bases). The germline V gene has CDR1 MNHNS and CDR2 SASEGT. The germline V and J ends were trimmed by 2 bases and 2 bases, with 11 bases remaining between them. The CDR3 runs to 15 residues. CDR3 sequence: CASSEQGTFTDTQYF. The CDR3 DNA sequence: TGTGCCAGCAGTGAACAGGGGACCTTCACAGATACGCAGTATTTT.

This clonotype came up many times. The chain uses TRBV27 and TRBJ2-7, with D perhaps matching TRBD2 (6 bases). The CDR3 runs 15 residues. Germline assignment: CDR1 MNHEY and CDR2 SMNVEV (reference sequence). The germline V and J ends were trimmed by 6 bases and 3 bases, with 18 bases remaining between them. CDR3 DNA sequence: TGTGCCAGCAGGGAGGAGGGCCGAGCCGTCTACGAGCAGTACTTC. As protein: CASREEGRAVYEQYF.

This clonotype has a single count. This CDR3 is CASSQDGQQNYGYTF. Written as DNA, the CDR3 is TGTGCCAGCAGCCAAGACGGACAGCAGAACTATGGCTACACCTTC. This sequence joins TRBV4-2 and TRBJ1-2; tentatively, D is TRBD1 (6 bases). Looked up from germline, CDR1 is LGHNA and CDR2 is YNFKEQ. Trimming took 0 bases from V and 2 from J, leaving 10 bases between them. This CDR3 is built from 15 residues.

This clonotype was observed a handful of times. V usage is TRBV5-4 and J usage is TRBJ2-5; 7 bases agree with TRBD2. Germline V lookup: CDR1 SGHNT, CDR2 YYREEE (reference sequence). With 4 bases clipped from V and 5 bases from J, the junction kept 11 bases outside the gene matches. The CDR3 loop spans 15 amino acids. The CDR3, as DNA: TGTGCCAGCAGCCCGAGCGGGGCCGCTGGGGAGACCCAGTACTTC. Translation: CASSPSGAAGETQYF.

The J gene is TRBJ1-5, the V gene TRBV18; a weak D match, TRBD1 (5 bases). Deletions cut 6 bases from V and 4 bases from J, with 10 bases between. Germline V gene sequence: CDR1 KGHSH, CDR2 LQKENI. CDR3 length: 13 amino acids. The CDR3 DNA follows: TGTGCCAGCTCCGTGACAGAGAATCAGCCCCAGCATTTT. Translation: CASSVTENQPQHF.

The genes are TRBV28 and TRBJ2-7, with a weak D call TRBD2 (5 bases). The CDR3 sequence is 17 residues long. Germline V gene data show CDR1 as MDHEN and CDR2 as SYDVKM. Trimming stripped 4 bases from V and 0 bases from J, with 19 bases between. The CDR3 loop is CASSSRFWRPSSYEQYF. Written as DNA, the CDR3 is TGTGCCAGCAGTTCGCGTTTTTGGAGGCCGAGCTCCTACGAGCAGTACTTC.

This clonotype was seen ten or more times. CDR3 sequence: CASSLGHNNEQFF. The CDR3 nucleotides read TGTGCCAGCAGTTTAGGACACAACAATGAGCAGTTCTTC. The J gene is TRBJ2-1, the V gene TRBV27; possibly TRBD1 for D (5 bases). Trimming left V 2 bases short and J 5 bases short, with 7 bases between. The CDR3 totals 13 residues. Germline V gene lookup returns CDR1 MNHEY and CDR2 SMNVEV (reference sequence).

The V and J genes are TRBV7-8 and TRBJ1-2, with D possibly matching TRBD1 (5 bases). With 4 bases removed from V and 2 bases from J, the gap between germline ends came to 17 bases. Germline lookup yields CDR1 SGHVS and CDR2 FQNEAQ. The CDR3 consists of 16 residues. The CDR3 nucleotides are TGTGCCAGCAGCTCTCAGATTGGGGCTATCAACTATGGCTACACCTTC. It translates to CASSSQIGAINYGYTF. Full variable domain (remainder filled in from reference TRBV7-8 and TRBJ1-2): GAGVSQSPRYKVAKRGQDVALRCDPISGHVSLFWYQQALGQGPEFLTYFQNEAQLDKSGLPSDRFFAERPEGSVSTLKIQRTQQEDSAVYLCASSSQIGAINYGYTFGSGTRLTVV.

The J gene is TRBJ1-5, the V gene TRBV6-1; D is unclear. Germline V gene sequence: CDR1 MNHNS, CDR2 SASEGT. V gave up 6 bases and J gave up 3 bases, with 18 bases separating them. CDR3 length equals 16 residues. CDR3 in amino acids: CASSPTTRAINQPQHF. The DNA for the CDR3 is TGTGCCAGCAGCCCGACTACAAGGGCGATCAATCAGCCCCAGCATTTT.

The J gene is TRBJ1-1, the V gene TRBV19; D uncertain. Trimming took 7 bases from V and 8 from J, leaving 11 bases between them. The CDR3 covers 11 residues. CDR1 is LNHDA and CDR2 is SQIVND in the germline V gene (reference sequence). This chain's CDR3 is CASTPPDEAFF. The CDR3 coding sequence is TGTGCCAGTACTCCCCCCGACGAAGCTTTCTTT.

This chain links TRBV13 with TRBJ2-1, with 10 bases lining up with TRBD1. The CDR3 loop spans 15 amino acids. Germline CDR1 is PRHDT and CDR2 is FYEKMQ (reference sequence). The V and J ends lost 3 bases and 7 bases, in that order; junction bases with no gene match: 6. Here the CDR3 reads CASSFGTGAINEQFF. In nucleotides, the CDR3 is TGTGCCAGCAGCTTCGGGACAGGGGCAATAAATGAGCAGTTCTTC.

This clonotype was picked up a small number of times. This chain uses TRBV12-3 or TRBV12-4 with TRBJ2-7; TRBD2 matches 13 bases. With V trimmed by 5 bases and J by 2 bases, 3 bases remained unmatched. This CDR3 region has 15 residues. The CDR3, as DNA: TGTGCCAGCAGTATAACTAGCGGGAGGGCCTACGAGCAGTACTTC. As protein: CASSITSGRAYEQYF.

This clonotype has just a few counts. The chain is built from TRBV18 and TRBJ2-4; weak D call: TRBD2 (5 bases). Trimming removed 5 bases from V and 3 bases from J, with 17 bases in between. Germline V gives CDR1 KGHSH, CDR2 LQKENI. This CDR3 is 16 amino acids long. DNA for the CDR3: TGTGCCAGCTCAGGGGAGCAAGGATCCAGCAAAAACATTCAGTACTTC. It encodes CASSGEQGSSKNIQYF.

This sequence joins TRBV28 and TRBJ1-6, with a possible D match to TRBD1 (6 bases). V lost 4 bases, J lost 7 bases, and 14 bases lay in between. CDR1 MDHEN and CDR2 SYDVKM come from the germline V gene. This CDR3 spans 15 amino acids. CDR3 sequence (DNA): TGTGCCAGCAGTTGGGTCAGGGGAAGGAATTCACCCCTCCACTTT. Its protein is CASSWVRGRNSPLHF.